These 18 T cell receptor beta chains share one sample of origin, sequenced in a study of T-cell memory formation after mild COVID-19. MiXCR was run by TCRdb on the 5' RACE reads, yielding one entry per CDR3 protein. The table shows tens of thousands of distinct CDR3 sequences, with about 13% occurring only once. The sequenced material came from PBMCs or a T cell subset sorted from them (not recorded which). The receptors stem from an adult woman who had mild COVID-19 (a few samples of this study predate the infection). Cell type and time point are not known.

This clonotype has only a few counts. The rearrangement links TRBV15 to TRBJ2-7; a possible D gene is TRBD2 (5 bases). CDR3 length: 13 amino acids. Germline V CDR1 and CDR2: LNHNV, YYDKDF (reference sequence). V was cut by 4 bases and J by 4 bases, with 11 bases left in between. CDR3 in amino acids: CATSTEGRYEQYF. The CDR3 coding sequence is TGTGCCACCAGCACGGAAGGGAGATACGAGCAGTACTTC.

The CDR3 is CASSPEGQGTYEQYF. For the CDR3, the DNA is TGTGCCAGCAGCCCAGAGGGACAGGGGACTTACGAGCAGTACTTC. The V gene is TRBV6-1, the J gene TRBJ2-7, with 10 bases matching TRBD1. Trimming cost V 6 bases and J 4 bases; bases outside gene matches: 9. CDR1 is MNHNS, CDR2 SASEGT, per germline. This CDR3 is 15 amino acids long.

The chain is built from TRBV30 and TRBJ2-6, with D unresolved. Trimming took off 4 bases at V and 0 bases at J, with 13 bases between the two ends. CDR3 length: 16 amino acids. Germline CDR1 and CDR2: GTSNPN and SVGIG (reference sequence). CDR3 DNA: TGTGCCTGGATCTCCGCCGAAGGCTCTGGGGCCAACGTCCTGACTTTC. Translated: CAWISAEGSGANVLTF.

This clonotype appeared many times. The chain carries TRBV4-3 and TRBJ2-1, with unresolved D. Trimming removed 1 base at V and 8 bases at J, with 12 bases between. The CDR3 is made up of 14 amino acids. The V gene's germline CDR1 is LGHNA and CDR2 YSLEER. The CDR3, as DNA: TGCGCCAGCAGCCAAGGACCCAGAAACGATGAGCAGTTCTTC. Protein product: CASSQGPRNDEQFF.

V gene TRBV6-2 or TRBV6-3 combines with J gene TRBJ2-1; D is perhaps TRBD1 (5 bases). This CDR3 has 11 amino acids. V was trimmed by 7 bases and J by 9 bases, leaving 10 bases between them. Per the germline V gene, CDR1 is MNHEY and CDR2 is SVGEGT. This CDR3 is CASTHQGEQFF. DNA of the CDR3: TGTGCCAGCACCCACCAGGGTGAGCAGTTCTTC.

The rearrangement links TRBV7-8 to TRBJ2-1, with 12 positions matching TRBD2. Trimming at V came to 5 bases and at J to 7 bases, leaving 9 bases not matched to a gene. Germline V gene data show CDR1 as SGHVS and CDR2 as FQNEAQ. This CDR3 comprises 16 residues. The chain's CDR3 is CASSELAGGLKNEQFF. CDR3 in DNA: TGTGCCAGCAGCGAGCTAGCGGGGGGGCTCAAGAATGAGCAGTTCTTC.

This clonotype was seen only a few times. This rearrangement joins TRBV15 to TRBJ1-2; D remains ambiguous. Germline V gives CDR1 LNHNV, CDR2 YYDKDF (reference sequence). The CDR3 is made up of 13 amino acids. Trimming left V 5 bases short and J 8 bases short, with 15 bases between. CDR3 sequence reads: CATSPLADFGYTF. As DNA, the CDR3 is TGTGCCACCAGCCCTCTGGCGGACTTCGGCTACACCTTC.

This clonotype was found a few times. V and J are TRBV13 and TRBJ2-3; 7 bases are a match to TRBD1. This CDR3 has 13 amino acids. After removal of 5 bases from V and 6 bases from J, the junction contained 5 bases not matched to a gene. The germline gives CDR1 PRHDT, CDR2 FYEKMQ (reference sequence). The CDR3 sequence is CASSEGARDTQYF. CDR3 bases: TGTGCCAGCAGCGAGGGGGCAAGGGATACGCAGTATTTT.

The chain combines TRBV6-5 with TRBJ2-2, with 11 bases identical to TRBD2. The CDR3 is 16 amino acids. V lost 2 bases, J lost 5 bases, and 4 bases stayed unmatched. Germline V lookup: CDR1 MNHEY, CDR2 SVGAGI. CDR3 protein: CASSYGTSGFTGELFF. The CDR3 nucleotides are TGTGCCAGCAGTTACGGGACTAGCGGTTTTACCGGGGAGCTGTTTTTT.

J is TRBJ1-1 and V is TRBV6-5; weak D call: TRBD1 (6 bases). The CDR3 totals 15 residues. Germline assignment: CDR1 MNHEY and CDR2 SVGAGI. Trimming stripped 2 bases from V and 0 bases from J, with 10 bases between. CDR3 in amino acids: CASSYDGGLNTEAFF. The CDR3 bases are TGTGCCAGCAGTTACGATGGGGGCTTGAACACTGAAGCTTTCTTT.

This clonotype came up a few times. The gene calls are TRBV7-6 and TRBJ2-1; TRBD2 matches at 9 bases. The CDR3 spans 13 residues. Germline CDR1 SGHVS, CDR2 FNYEAQ. After removal of 1 base from V and 10 bases from J, the junction contained 2 bases not matched to a gene. Here the CDR3 reads CASSLGTSGEQFF. The DNA for the CDR3 is TGTGCCAGCAGCTTAGGCACTAGCGGGGAGCAGTTCTTC.

V is TRBV7-9 and J is TRBJ1-2; D possibly corresponds to TRBD1 (6 bases). The V and J ends lost 0 bases and 4 bases respectively, with 6 bases between them. Germline CDR1 and CDR2: SEHNR and FQNEAQ (reference sequence). The CDR3 consists of 13 residues. CDR3 in amino acids: CASSLADSYGYTF. Written as DNA, the CDR3 is TGTGCCAGCAGCTTAGCGGACAGCTATGGCTACACCTTC.

This clonotype has a handful of counts. In nucleotides, the CDR3 is TGTGCCAGCAGTTTCGGGACTAGCTCTCAAGAGACCCAGTACTTC. The encoded protein is CASSFGTSSQETQYF. The chain joins TRBV12-3 or TRBV12-4 to TRBJ2-5, with 9 nucleotides matching TRBD2. The V segment lost 3 bases and the J segment 2 bases; nucleotides outside the gene matches: 4. The length of the CDR3 is 15 residues.

This clonotype has just a few counts. CDR3 residues: CASSSTGDGTYEQYF. The CDR3 DNA reads as TGTGCCAGCAGTTCCACAGGGGATGGCACCTACGAGCAGTACTTC. V and J are TRBV6-2 or TRBV6-3 and TRBJ2-7; TRBD1 agrees at 7 bases. Trimming took 4 bases from V and 2 from J; bases not matched to a gene: 8. This CDR3 spans 15 amino acids. Germline V CDR1 and CDR2: MNHEY, SVGEGT.

This clonotype has a handful of counts. The rearrangement uses TRBV12-3 or TRBV12-4 and TRBJ2-1, with D uncertain. This CDR3 has 12 amino acids. V was clipped by 1 base and J by 10 bases, with 8 bases between them. The CDR3 nucleotides read TGTGCCAGCAGTTTAGGCCGTGTGGAGCAGTTCTTC. This sequence encodes CASSLGRVEQFF.

This clonotype was seen more than once but under ten times. This rearrangement joins TRBV20-1 to TRBJ2-7; TRBD1 matches 8 bases. CDR3 length: 15 residues. Trimming at V came to 0 bases and at J to 5 bases, leaving 9 bases not matched to a gene. CDR1 DFQATT and CDR2 SNEGSKA come from the germline V gene (reference sequence). CDR3 sequence reads: CSARERGTGSNEQYF. The CDR3 DNA sequence: TGCAGTGCTAGAGAGAGGGGGACAGGTTCTAACGAGCAGTACTTC.

This clonotype was seen a few times. The V call is TRBV7-6, the J call TRBJ2-5; D is undetermined. Trimming pared 2 bases from V and 2 bases from J, leaving 12 bases between. The length of the CDR3 is 15 residues. Germline V CDR1 and CDR2: SGHVS, FNYEAQ. The CDR3 here is CASSLSMQIQETQYF. DNA of the CDR3: TGTGCCAGCAGCTTAAGTATGCAGATTCAAGAGACCCAGTACTTC.

The genes are TRBV30 and TRBJ1-5; D is unclear. V shed 2 bases and J shed 0 bases, with 11 bases lying between them. Germline lookup yields CDR1 GTSNPN and CDR2 SVGIG (reference sequence). The length of the CDR3 is 15 residues. CDR3 amino acids: CAWSPGVNSNQPQHF. The CDR3, as DNA: TGTGCCTGGAGTCCGGGAGTAAATAGCAATCAGCCCCAGCATTTT.